A single sample gave rise to the 20 T cell receptor beta chains below, sequenced in a study of blood T cell repertoires in COVID-19. Profiled with immunoSEQ multiplex PCR; TCRdb holds only in-frame clones, not every one. The data show under 300,000 clones, 70% to 90% seen once. The sample was peripheral blood. The receptor set was obtained from a man younger than 35 with active or convalescent COVID-19.

In this sample, this clone turned up once. The V and J genes are TRBV5-4 and TRBJ2-7; TRBD1 matches at 9 bases. The CDR3 is 13 residues long. V gave up 9 bases and J gave up 5 bases; unmatched junction bases: 9. Per the germline V gene, CDR1 is SGHNT and CDR2 is YYREEE (reference sequence). CDR3 nucleotides: TGTGCCATCAGGACAGGGGAGTTGGACGAGCAGTACTTC. Its protein is CAIRTGELDEQYF.

V usage is TRBV27 and J usage is TRBJ1-1; TRBD1 aligns across 7 bases. There are 15 residues in the CDR3. V shed 2 bases, J shed 4 bases, and the junction held 7 bases outside the gene matches. CDR1 and CDR2 (germline): MNHEY, SMNVEV (reference sequence). The CDR3 DNA reads as TGTGCCAGCAGTTTAACGGCAGGGGGGATCACTGAAGCTTTCTTT. Its protein product is CASSLTAGGITEAFF.

The chain carries TRBV11-1 and TRBJ2-5; the D gene is possibly TRBD2 (6 bases). The CDR3 runs to 14 residues. The germline gives CDR1 SGHAT, CDR2 FQDESV (reference sequence). V lost 4 bases and J 3 bases, leaving 12 bases between the germline ends. The CDR3 protein is CASSYSGGEETQYF. In DNA, the CDR3 is TGTGCCAGCAGCTATTCCGGGGGAGAAGAGACCCAGTACTTC.

The rearrangement joins TRBV12-3 or TRBV12-4 to TRBJ1-1; no clear D gene. The CDR3 is 13 amino acids. V was clipped by 3 bases and J by 6 bases, with 11 bases between them. The CDR3 nucleotides are TGTGCCAGCAGTTTCAACTTGAAGTCTGAAGCTTTCTTT. Amino acid sequence: CASSFNLKSEAFF.

J is TRBJ2-1 and V is TRBV11-3; TRBD1 might be the D (5 bases). This CDR3 spans 15 amino acids. The germline CDR1 and CDR2 sequences are SGHNT and YENEEA. The V and J ends lost 5 bases and 6 bases respectively, with 17 bases between them. CDR3 DNA: TGTGCCAGCAGCGTAGTATGGGGCTCAGGCAATGAGCAGTTCTTC. Translation: CASSVVWGSGNEQFF. Based on the CDR3 plus reference TRBV11-3 and TRBJ2-1, the full variable domain is EAGVVQSPRYKIIEKKQPVAFWCNPISGHNTLYWYLQNLGQGPELLIRYENEEAVDDSQLPKDRFSAERLKGVDSTLKIQPAELGDSAVYLCASSVVWGSGNEQFFGPGTRLTVL.

The V gene is TRBV5-4, the J gene TRBJ1-1, with TRBD1 identical over 7 bases. The germline V gene encodes CDR1 SGHNT and CDR2 YYREEE (reference sequence). The V gene end was trimmed by 2 bases and the J gene end by 2 bases; junction bases not matched to a gene: 3. CDR3 length: 14 amino acids. DNA for the CDR3: TGTGCCAGCAGCTTACGGACAGGCAACACTGAAGCTTTCTTT. It translates to CASSLRTGNTEAFF.

This clone was counted once. The chain combines TRBV11-3 with TRBJ2-3; a possible D gene is TRBD2 (6 bases). Trimming shortened V by 0 bases and J by 0 bases, and 10 bases separated the two germline ends. The CDR3 sequence is 16 residues long. Germline values: CDR1 SGHNT, CDR2 YENEEA. CDR3: CASSLEVSGSTDTQYF. The CDR3 coding sequence is TGTGCCAGCAGCTTAGAGGTTAGCGGCAGCACAGATACGCAGTATTTT.

The chain joins TRBV29-1 to TRBJ2-1, with D perhaps matching TRBD2 (6 bases). CDR3 length: 13 residues. V lost 6 bases, J lost 4 bases, and 13 bases lay in between. CDR1 and CDR2 from the germline V gene are SQVTM and ANQGSEA. The CDR3 DNA sequence: TGCAGCGTCCGGGACTCCGATTACAATGAGCAGTTCTTC. Translating it yields CSVRDSDYNEQFF.

The chain combines TRBV7-2 with TRBJ2-2, with D possibly matching TRBD2 (5 bases). Germline-derived CDR1 and CDR2 are SGHTA and FQGNSA. This CDR3 region has 18 residues. Between the trimmed V and J ends, which lost 5 bases and 1 base, there was a span of 20 bases. CDR3 sequence reads: CASSLTPHMGRNTGELFF. The CDR3 region has the DNA TGTGCCAGCAGCCTGACCCCGCATATGGGGAGGAACACCGGGGAGCTGTTTTTT. Variable domain in full (rest from reference TRBV7-2 and TRBJ2-2): GAGVSQSPSNKVTEKGKDVELRCDPISGHTALYWYRQSLGQGLEFLIYFQGNSAPDKSGLPSDRFSAERTGGSVSTLTIQRTQQEDSAVYLCASSLTPHMGRNTGELFFGEGSRLTVL.

The V and J genes are TRBV27 and TRBJ1-5; tentative D call: TRBD1 (5 bases). V was clipped by 5 bases and J by 6 bases, with 20 bases between them. The germline CDR1 and CDR2 sequences are MNHEY and SMNVEV (reference sequence). The length of the CDR3 is 16 residues. The CDR3 region has the DNA TGTGCCAGCAGTCCACTGCTGACAGAGTATATTCAGCCCCAGCATTTT. Encoded protein: CASSPLLTEYIQPQHF.

In nucleotides, the CDR3 is TGTGCCAGCTCACGGATACAGGCGTTTCAAGAGACCCAGTACTTC. Amino acid sequence: CASSRIQAFQETQYF. The genes are TRBV18 and TRBJ2-5, with a weak D call TRBD1 (5 bases). CDR1 is KGHSH, CDR2 LQKENI, per germline. The CDR3 consists of 15 residues. The V gene lost 4 bases and the J gene lost 2 bases, with 14 bases spanning the gap.

The chain uses TRBV9 and TRBJ2-7; D is perhaps TRBD2 (8 bases). The CDR3 is made up of 16 amino acids. With 0 bases removed from V and 5 bases from J, the gap between germline ends came to 18 bases. The germline V gene encodes CDR1 SGDLS and CDR2 YYNGEE. DNA of the CDR3: TGTGCCAGCAGCGTAGGAAGCGGGGGTCAGGGGGACGAGCAGTACTTC. It yields the protein CASSVGSGGQGDEQYF.

This clone was picked up a small number of times. The sample has other DNA sequences that encode this CDR3 too. The chain uses TRBV28 and TRBJ2-3; possible D gene TRBD1, 6 bases. Trimming removed 6 bases from V and 3 bases from J, with 10 bases in between. Germline assignment: CDR1 MDHEN and CDR2 SYDVKM. The CDR3 runs 13 residues. Here the CDR3 reads CASRTQGTDTQYF. The CDR3 nucleotides read TGTGCCAGCAGAACCCAGGGGACAGATACGCAGTATTTT.

The rearrangement uses TRBV3-1 (or the pseudogene TRBV3-2) and TRBJ1-5; 7 bases align to TRBD1. The CDR3 is made up of 14 amino acids. V was pared by 4 bases and J by 6 bases, with 6 bases of the junction left unmatched. Germline loops: CDR1 LGHDT, CDR2 YNNKEL (reference sequence). CDR3 in DNA: TGTGCCAGCAGCCCCCACAGGGGAAGTCAGCCCCAGCATTTT. As protein: CASSPHRGSQPQHF.

This chain connects TRBV6-5 to TRBJ1-2, with a possible D match to TRBD1 (6 bases). CDR1 is MNHEY, CDR2 SVGAGI, per germline. This CDR3 comprises 13 residues. Trimming shortened V by 2 bases and J by 9 bases, and 13 bases separated the two germline ends. The CDR3 sequence is CASSYPGGQSYTF. For the CDR3, the DNA is TGTGCCAGCAGTTACCCGGGGGGCCAGAGCTACACCTTC.

The table lists this clone with a count of one. The chain carries TRBV28 and TRBJ1-4; 9 bases line up with TRBD1. Trimming took 6 bases from V and 5 from J; bases not matched to a gene: 4. Germline values: CDR1 MDHEN, CDR2 SYDVKM. This CDR3 comprises 14 residues. The CDR3, as DNA: TGTGCCAGCAGCACGGGACAGGGAAATGAAAAACTGTTTTTT. This sequence encodes CASSTGQGNEKLFF.

This clone was observed a single time. The V gene is TRBV27, the J gene TRBJ2-2; D is unresolved. The CDR3 extends over 14 amino acids. Germline V gene lookup returns CDR1 MNHEY and CDR2 SMNVEV (reference sequence). Trimming pared 5 bases from V and 6 bases from J, leaving 13 bases between. The DNA of the CDR3 is TGTGCCAGCAGTCCCCTATTTAATGCCGGGGAGCTGTTTTTT. Its protein is CASSPLFNAGELFF.

The V call is TRBV9, the J call TRBJ2-3, with TRBD2 matching over 14 bases. Germline V gene sequence: CDR1 SGDLS, CDR2 YYNGEE. CDR3 length: 21 residues. After removal of 5 bases from V and 2 bases from J, the junction contained 19 bases not matched to a gene. The CDR3 bases are TGTGCCAGCAGTAGGACTAGCGGGAGGAGGTGGTATGGTGGTCCCACAGATACGCAGTATTTT. Its translation is CASSRTSGRRWYGGPTDTQYF.

The rearrangement joins TRBV5-6 to TRBJ2-7; D is perhaps TRBD1 (6 bases). Germline V CDR1 and CDR2: SGHDT, YYEEEE. The CDR3 length is 16 residues. With 1 base removed from V and 2 bases from J, the gap between germline ends came to 16 bases. CDR3 loop: CASSLRYRVTTYEQYF. Written as DNA, the CDR3 is TGTGCCAGCAGCTTGAGATACAGGGTCACCACCTACGAGCAGTACTTC.

The V and J genes are TRBV7-9 and TRBJ1-1; perhaps TRBD1 as D (5 bases). V lost 5 bases and J lost 4, with 11 bases in between. This CDR3 comprises 13 residues. CDR1 and CDR2 (germline): SEHNR, FQNEAQ (reference sequence). The CDR3 nucleotides are TGTGCCAGCAGCCCCAAAGGGGTCACTGAAGCTTTCTTT. Its protein is CASSPKGVTEAFF.